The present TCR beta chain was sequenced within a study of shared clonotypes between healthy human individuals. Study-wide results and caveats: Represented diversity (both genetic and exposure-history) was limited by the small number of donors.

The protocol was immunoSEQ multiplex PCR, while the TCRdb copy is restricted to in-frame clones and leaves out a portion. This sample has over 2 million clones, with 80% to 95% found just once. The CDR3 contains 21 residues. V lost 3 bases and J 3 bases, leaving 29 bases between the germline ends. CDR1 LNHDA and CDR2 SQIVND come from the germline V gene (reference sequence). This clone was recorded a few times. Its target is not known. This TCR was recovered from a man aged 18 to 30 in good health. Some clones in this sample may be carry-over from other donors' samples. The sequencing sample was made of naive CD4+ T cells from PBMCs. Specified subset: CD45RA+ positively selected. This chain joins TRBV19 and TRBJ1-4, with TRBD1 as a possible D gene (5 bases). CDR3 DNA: TGTGCCAGTAGTATGATCGGTAGAGGGGCAGGCTCCCAAGGAGCTAATGAAAAACTGTTTTTT. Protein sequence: CASSMIGRGAGSQGANEKLFF. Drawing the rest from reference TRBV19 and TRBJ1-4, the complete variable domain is DGGITQSPKYLFRKEGQNVTLSCEQNLNHDAMYWYRQDPGQGLRLIYYSQIVNDFQKGDIAEGYSVSREKKESFPLTVTSAQKNPTAFYLCASSMIGRGAGSQGANEKLFFGSGTQLSVL.